This record concerns one T cell receptor (beta chain) sequence. Its antigen is currently unknown. This CDR3 is missing its conserved last phenylalanine or tryptophan, likely due to a read error. The authors took blood RNA from unsorted whole blood and also extracted germline DNA. Germline-derived CDR1 and CDR2 are SGHAT and FQNNGV. Trimming cost V 10 bases and J 6 bases, with 23 bases left between them. There are 15 residues in the CDR3. These data come from a study of tumor-infiltrating lymphocytes in primary liver carcinoma. A constant-region primer primed TCR beta cDNA synthesis from about 0.55 ug of total RNA. ARM-PCR, slightly modified, supplied the TCR beta libraries through three nested multiplex PCR rounds. TRBV1-TRBV30 forward primers paired with a C-beta reverse primer drove the first two PCR rounds, about 9 cycles each. TCRdb reprocessed the multiplex PCR reads with MiXCR, giving one entry per CDR3 protein. The data contain about 210,000 distinct CDR3 sequences, almost 65% of them singletons.

Notes on the study in general: Left bulk and unsorted, the samples did not allow CD4+ and CD8+ repertoires to be compared.

This TCR derives from a woman aged 55-70 years with primary liver carcinoma and hepatitis B virus infection. V is TRBV11-2 and J is TRBJ2-3; perhaps TRBD2 as D (5 bases). The sequenced material came from peripheral blood. The CDR3 DNA follows: TGTGCCACCGGCGAGGGCCAGAATGGTGTGGATACGCAGTATTTA. This encodes CATGEGQNGVDTQYL.